Listed below are T cell receptor beta chains from one sample, sequenced in a study of regulatory T cells in long-lasting Graves disease. MiXCR, run by TCRdb on the multiplex PCR reads, gives a single entry per CDR3 protein. The sample has 350,000 to 400,000 distinct CDR3 sequences, about 16% seen once. The sample was also reused in another study, on T cells in Graves' hyperthyroidism and ophthalmopathy.

Sequenced here: peripheral blood mononuclear cells (PBMCs), sampled at new diagnosis, from a patient treated with antithyroid drugs. The source is a young woman with Graves disease. The CDR3 runs from the conserved cysteine through the conserved F or W. The order of the fields is V gene, J gene, clone size, CDR3 protein. Rows give clone size only sometimes, using once, few, many, or a class for an expanded clone.

v_gene: TRBV13
j_gene: TRBJ1-1
abundance: NA
CDR3aa: CASSLERVISTEAFF

v_gene: TRBV10-3
j_gene: TRBJ2-7
abundance: few
CDR3aa: CAISESGVVRDRSYEQYF

v_gene: TRBV3-1
j_gene: TRBJ2-3
abundance: many
CDR3aa: CASSLRAGRTDTQYF

v_gene: TRBV30
j_gene: TRBJ2-3
abundance: NA
CDR3aa: CAWSVPGGTQYF

v_gene: TRBV10-1
j_gene: TRBJ2-3
abundance: many
CDR3aa: CASSDQRASTDTQYF

v_gene: TRBV29-1
j_gene: TRBJ2-7
abundance: NA
CDR3aa: CSVPTGVYEQYF

v_gene: TRBV28
j_gene: TRBJ2-5
abundance: NA
CDR3aa: CASSLQLAGGPQETQYF

v_gene: TRBV11-2
j_gene: TRBJ2-2
abundance: many
CDR3aa: CASRQNTGELFF

v_gene: TRBV20-1
j_gene: TRBJ2-1
abundance: many
CDR3aa: CSAHSSSYNEQFF

v_gene: TRBV12-3/TRBV12-4
j_gene: TRBJ1-4
abundance: few
CDR3aa: CASSGAVNEKLFF

v_gene: TRBV5-1
j_gene: TRBJ1-5
abundance: once
CDR3aa: CASSSWTADNQPQHF

v_gene: TRBV30
j_gene: TRBJ2-1
abundance: many
CDR3aa: CAWSRAGGNFIYEQFF

v_gene: TRBV20-1
j_gene: TRBJ1-4
abundance: many
CDR3aa: CSAKSGVNEKLFF

v_gene: TRBV7-8
j_gene: TRBJ2-7
abundance: many
CDR3aa: CASSSDTPYEQYF

v_gene: TRBV13
j_gene: TRBJ1-2
abundance: many
CDR3aa: CASSSDREGYGYTF

v_gene: TRBV2
j_gene: TRBJ1-3
abundance: many
CDR3aa: CASSPNRGNRGNTIYF

v_gene: TRBV6-1
j_gene: TRBJ1-6
abundance: many
CDR3aa: CASRSQGTYNSPLHF

v_gene: TRBV7-3
j_gene: TRBJ2-3
abundance: many
CDR3aa: CASSQSSGDTQYF

v_gene: TRBV19
j_gene: TRBJ2-1
abundance: NA
CDR3aa: CASSIGRTRAVNEQLF

v_gene: TRBV18
j_gene: TRBJ2-5
abundance: many
CDR3aa: CASSPRGPGLETQYF

v_gene: TRBV20-1
j_gene: TRBJ2-7
abundance: few
CDR3aa: CSARKDRILYEQYF

v_gene: TRBV12-3/TRBV12-4
j_gene: TRBJ2-2
abundance: many
CDR3aa: CASSDARKNTGELFF

v_gene: TRBV5-4
j_gene: TRBJ2-2
abundance: few
CDR3aa: CASTPLGGGGLPGELFF

v_gene: TRBV6-2/TRBV6-3
j_gene: TRBJ1-2
abundance: NA
CDR3aa: CASSYSRDRIFSF

v_gene: TRBV6-1
j_gene: TRBJ2-1
abundance: few
CDR3aa: CASSIAGTYNEQFF

v_gene: TRBV25-1
j_gene: TRBJ1-2
abundance: few
CDR3aa: CASSMGFDYGYTF

v_gene: TRBV7-9
j_gene: TRBJ1-5
abundance: few
CDR3aa: CASSTDRGVQGNQPQHF

v_gene: TRBV6-1
j_gene: TRBJ2-7
abundance: many
CDR3aa: CASSGNLYEQYF

v_gene: TRBV7-2
j_gene: TRBJ2-1
abundance: few
CDR3aa: CAGAGGPKNEQFF

v_gene: TRBV28
j_gene: TRBJ1-1
abundance: many
CDR3aa: CASMHDTEAFF

v_gene: TRBV27
j_gene: TRBJ2-7
abundance: many
CDR3aa: CASSNAPGQGPYEQYF

v_gene: TRBV24-1
j_gene: TRBJ2-2
abundance: few
CDR3aa: CATSDPIANTGELFF

v_gene: TRBV5-1
j_gene: TRBJ2-7
abundance: many
CDR3aa: CASSLGPLAGGILNRYF

v_gene: TRBV6-1
j_gene: TRBJ2-2
abundance: many
CDR3aa: CASSQTGDTGELFF

v_gene: TRBV7-3
j_gene: TRBJ1-5
abundance: few
CDR3aa: CASSSDGTGGQPQHF

v_gene: TRBV20-1
j_gene: TRBJ2-1
abundance: many
CDR3aa: CSARLAALGVGAEQFF

v_gene: TRBV4-1
j_gene: TRBJ2-1
abundance: NA
CDR3aa: CASSLSGTSGRGPYNEQFF

v_gene: TRBV11-1
j_gene: TRBJ2-2
abundance: many
CDR3aa: CASSFTGELFF

v_gene: TRBV27
j_gene: TRBJ1-5
abundance: many
CDR3aa: CASSKTGGVNQPQHF

v_gene: TRBV5-6
j_gene: NA
abundance: NA
CDR3aa: CASSLEAHRVSYEQYF

v_gene: TRBV11-2
j_gene: TRBJ2-5
abundance: NA
CDR3aa: CASGGGTGGVETQYF

v_gene: TRBV11-2
j_gene: TRBJ1-3
abundance: few
CDR3aa: CASSLRKGNTIYF

v_gene: TRBV20-1
j_gene: TRBJ1-1
abundance: NA
CDR3aa: CSARDSAGGGSTEAFF

v_gene: TRBV28
j_gene: TRBJ2-3
abundance: many
CDR3aa: CASKVTGNTDTQYF

v_gene: TRBV28
j_gene: TRBJ2-7
abundance: many
CDR3aa: CASSPLSYEQYF

v_gene: TRBV6-4
j_gene: TRBJ2-3
abundance: NA
CDR3aa: CASSDSGTSLQQYF

v_gene: TRBV6-2/TRBV6-3
j_gene: TRBJ2-5
abundance: few
CDR3aa: CASRWRSILETQYF

v_gene: TRBV5-1
j_gene: TRBJ1-4
abundance: NA
CDR3aa: CASSQSGTNEKLFF

v_gene: TRBV3-1
j_gene: TRBJ1-5
abundance: many
CDR3aa: CASSPGTSSNQPQHF

v_gene: TRBV12-3/TRBV12-4
j_gene: TRBJ1-2
abundance: few
CDR3aa: CATKFSGEFLTGERGYTF

v_gene: TRBV12-3/TRBV12-4
j_gene: TRBJ1-1
abundance: many
CDR3aa: CASSFYGDEAFF

v_gene: TRBV2
j_gene: TRBJ2-1
abundance: many
CDR3aa: CASSEARTPQSEQFF

v_gene: TRBV7-3
j_gene: TRBJ1-2
abundance: NA
CDR3aa: CASSRSDFGYTF